The 11 T cell receptor beta chains presented below share a single source sample, sequenced in a study of blood T cell repertoires in COVID-19. TCRdb's table, derived via immunoSEQ multiplex PCR, lists solely in-frame clones and lacks some. The sample carries more than 100,000 clones, 80% to 85% recorded once. The specimen sequenced was peripheral blood. The receptor set was obtained from a man in his 60s with acute or convalescent COVID-19.

The rearrangement links TRBV3-1 (or the pseudogene TRBV3-2) to TRBJ2-7, with 9 bases aligning to TRBD1. This CDR3 has 15 residues. CDR1 and CDR2 from the germline V gene are LGHDT and YNNKEL (reference sequence). V lost 4 bases and J lost 4; bases outside the gene matches: 8. CDR3 bases: TGTGCCAGCAGCCCTAGACAGGGGGGCAGATACGAGCAGTACTTC. Translation gives CASSPRQGGRYEQYF.

V is TRBV29-1 and J is TRBJ1-3; possible D gene TRBD1, 5 bases. This CDR3 is built from 15 residues. Germline CDR1 and CDR2: SQVTM and ANQGSEA. V was cut by 2 bases and J by 0 bases, with 11 bases left in between. The CDR3 spells CSVELRQLSGNTIYF. The DNA for the CDR3 is TGCAGCGTTGAACTAAGACAGCTCTCTGGAAACACCATATATTTT.

The chain couples TRBV4-1 to TRBJ2-1, with 9 bases fitting TRBD2. The CDR3 spans 15 residues. Germline V gene lookup returns CDR1 MGHRA and CDR2 YSYEKL. V lost 5 bases to trimming and J lost 8 bases; unmatched junction nucleotides: 10. CDR3 coding DNA: TGCGCCAGCAGCTTATCCGGGACTAGCCTGGATGAGCAGTTCTTC. Residues: CASSLSGTSLDEQFF.

The V gene is TRBV30, the J gene TRBJ2-7; D is perhaps TRBD1 (5 bases). Germline assignment: CDR1 GTSNPN and CDR2 SVGIG (reference sequence). This CDR3 has 14 residues. V lost 0 bases and J 2 bases, leaving 11 bases between the germline ends. The CDR3 region has the DNA TGTGCCTGGAGTGTAGGACACCTAACCTACGAGCAGTACTTC. Translation gives CAWSVGHLTYEQYF. The entire variable domain, with the rest obtained from reference TRBV30 and TRBJ2-7, is as follows: SQTIHQWPATLVQPVGSPLSLECTVEGTSNPNLYWYRQAAGRGLQLLFYSVGIGQISSEVPQNLSASRPQDRQFILSSKKLLLSDSGFYLCAWSVGHLTYEQYFGPGTRLTVT.

This clone was seen just once. The genes are TRBV27 and TRBJ2-2; 8 bases match TRBD2. V was clipped by 3 bases and J by 2 bases; unmatched bases: 2. Germline values: CDR1 MNHEY, CDR2 SMNVEV (reference sequence). The CDR3 length is 15 residues. CDR3 DNA sequence: TGTGCCAGCAGTTTGCGGGGGGCAAACACCGGGGAGCTGTTTTTT. This translates into CASSLRGANTGELFF.

The chain joins TRBV5-1 to TRBJ2-3; the D gene is possibly TRBD1 (5 bases). With 2 bases removed from V and 0 bases from J, the gap between germline ends came to 10 bases. CDR1 SGHRS and CDR2 YFSETQ come from the germline V gene. This CDR3 region has 15 residues. CDR3 residues: CASSLQDSSTDTQYF. DNA of the CDR3: TGCGCCAGCAGCTTACAGGATAGTAGCACAGATACGCAGTATTTT.

Here the CDR3 reads CASSLGQGLFGNTIYF. CDR3 DNA: TGTGCCAGCAGCTTGGGACAGGGACTTTTTGGAAACACCATATATTTT. The chain combines TRBV5-6 with TRBJ1-3; 7 bases are a match to TRBD1. Germline assignment: CDR1 SGHDT and CDR2 YYEEEE. The CDR3 is made up of 16 amino acids. J was trimmed by 3 bases and V by 0 bases; bases with no gene match: 6.

This clone was recorded a few times. The J gene is TRBJ1-2, the V gene TRBV19; D is ambiguous. V was pared by 1 base and J by 3 bases, with 9 bases between. This CDR3 comprises 14 residues. Germline V gene lookup returns CDR1 LNHDA and CDR2 SQIVND (reference sequence). CDR3 amino acids: CASSIASSDYGYTF. The CDR3 DNA sequence: TGTGCCAGTAGTATAGCCAGCAGCGACTATGGCTACACCTTC.

This sequence joins TRBV5-1 and TRBJ1-4, with D possibly being TRBD1 (6 bases). Per the germline V gene, CDR1 is SGHRS and CDR2 is YFSETQ. CDR3 length equals 14 residues. The V end lost 0 bases, the J end lost 8 bases, and 11 bases lay between the germline ends. The CDR3 DNA follows: TGCGCCAGCAGCTTGGACAGGGTAGGAGAAAAACTGTTTTTT. This sequence encodes CASSLDRVGEKLFF.

The rearrangement links TRBV11-3 to TRBJ2-1; 8 bases align to TRBD2. CDR1 SGHNT and CDR2 YENEEA come from the germline V gene. CDR3 length: 20 residues. The trim removed 5 bases at V and 3 bases at J, leaving 21 bases unmatched. The CDR3 here is CASSPGGPTKLAENYNEQFF. As DNA, the CDR3 is TGTGCCAGCAGCCCCGGGGGTCCCACCAAACTAGCGGAAAACTACAATGAGCAGTTCTTC.

This clone showed up just once. The V call is TRBV11-2, the J call TRBJ2-7; perhaps TRBD2 as D (6 bases). The CDR3 has 15 amino acids. The germline V gene encodes CDR1 SGHAT and CDR2 FQNNGV. With 1 base removed from V and 5 bases from J, the gap between germline ends came to 15 bases. The CDR3 DNA reads TGTGCCAGCAGCTTAGCTGGGGGACTGGTGGACGAGCAGTACTTC. It codes for CASSLAGGLVDEQYF.